This is a list of T cell receptor beta chains from one sample in a study of blood T cell repertoires in COVID-19. The data were produced by immunoSEQ multiplex PCR, yet TCRdb's version contains in-frame clones alone and is incomplete. The sample carries roughly 100,000 clones, roughly 80% recorded once. The sample consisted of peripheral blood. These receptors all stem from a man aged 65 to 79 with active or convalescent COVID-19. Both conserved end residues are part of each CDR3. A D gene is named only where the DNA matches it firmly. Not every row has a clone size; where given, it reads once, few, many or a size class.

J gene | clone size | D gene | V gene | CDR3 DNA | CDR3 protein
TRBJ2-3 | - | - | TRBV7-3 | TGTGCCAGCAGCCCGACCCGGGGGAATACGCAGTATTTT | CASSPTRGNTQYF
TRBJ1-2 | - | TRBD1 | TRBV4-1 | TGCGCCAGCAGCCAAGGGACAGGGACGCGCTATGGCTACACCTTC | CASSQGTGTRYGYTF
TRBJ1-2 | - | - | TRBV2 | TGTGCCAGCAGTGTTTCCACCGGGACACCTTATGGCTACACCTTC | CASSVSTGTPYGYTF
TRBJ1-1 | - | - | TRBV19 | TGTGCCAGTAGTATAGATTCCTCCGGCGGCGGAGCTTTCTTT | CASSIDSSGGGAFF
TRBJ2-1 | - | - | TRBV6-2/TRBV6-3 | TGTGCCAGCAGTTACGTCAGGGGACGGTACAATGAGCAGTTCTTC | CASSYVRGRYNEQFF
TRBJ1-1 | - | TRBD1 | TRBV6-6 | TGTGCCAGCAGTTACGGGGACAGAAATGCTGAAGCTTTCTTT | CASSYGDRNAEAFF
TRBJ1-6 | - | TRBD1 | TRBV28 | TGTGCCAGCAACCGAGGGGGCGCGTTGTATAATTCACCCCTCCACTTT | CASNRGGALYNSPLHF
TRBJ1-1 | - | - | TRBV4-1 | TGCGCCAGCAGCCCAGGACAAGGGGCCCTTAAGTATGAAGCTTTCTTT | CASSPGQGALKYEAFF
TRBJ1-1 | - | TRBD1 | TRBV28 | TGTGCCAGCAGTTCTACATTACAGGGGGTTGTGGCTGAAGCTTTCTTT | CASSSTLQGVVAEAFF
TRBJ2-1 | few | TRBD2 | TRBV7-3 | TGTGCCAGCAGCATACAGGGACTAGCGGGAGTCAATGAGCAGTTCTTC | CASSIQGLAGVNEQFF
TRBJ1-1 | - | TRBD1 | TRBV6-6 | TGTGCCAGCGCACACGCCAGGACAGGGTTGAACACTGAAGCTTTCTTT | CASAHARTGLNTEAFF
TRBJ1-5 | - | TRBD1 | TRBV5-5 | TGTGCCAGCAGCTCAGGGGGAGGCAATCAGCCCCAGCATTTT | CASSSGGGNQPQHF
TRBJ2-2 | few | TRBD1 | TRBV11-2 | TGTGCCAGCAGCTTAGATCAGGACAGGGTAGTCACCGGGGAGCTGTTTTTT | CASSLDQDRVVTGELFF
TRBJ1-1 | - | TRBD1 | TRBV5-4 | TGTGCCAGCAGCTCCCTTGACAGGGGGCAAACTGAAGCTTTCTTT | CASSSLDRGQTEAFF
TRBJ2-5 | - | - | TRBV30 | TGTGCCTTCGCAGGTGGGGAGACCCAGTACTTC | CAFAGGETQYF
TRBJ2-5 | - | - | TRBV5-1 | TGCGCCAGCAGCTTAGACCCGTCGGGGGTTCAAGAGACCCAGTACTTC | CASSLDPSGVQETQYF
TRBJ2-3 | - | - | TRBV20-1 | TGCAGCGGGTGGGAGGATACGCAGTATTTT | CSGWEDTQYF
TRBJ1-5 | - | - | TRBV7-3 | TGTGCCAGCAGCTCTCCCCTCGGAACAGAGCTCAATCAGCCCCAGCATTTT | CASSSPLGTELNQPQHF
TRBJ2-3 | few | - | TRBV19 | TGTGCCAGTAGTATGGGCAGGAGCACAGATACGCAGTATTTT | CASSMGRSTDTQYF
TRBJ1-2 | - | - | TRBV5-6 | TGTGCCAGCAGCTTGGGCACCACGCCGGGTGGCTACACCTTC | CASSLGTTPGGYTF
TRBJ2-2 | - | - | TRBV13 | TGTGCCAGCAGCTTAAGGAGCACCGGGGAGCTGTTTTTT | CASSLRSTGELFF
TRBJ2-1 | - | TRBD2 | TRBV27 | TGTGCCAGCAGCCGGACTAGCATAACCTTCTCCTACAATGAGCAGTTCTTC | CASSRTSITFSYNEQFF
TRBJ2-5 | - | TRBD1 | TRBV6-5 | TGTGCCAGCAGCCCACAGGGGTTGGAGACCCAGTACTTC | CASSPQGLETQYF
TRBJ2-7 | - | - | TRBV13 | TGTGCCAGCAGCTTAGGAGGTTTAGGGGTTTACGAGCAGTACTTC | CASSLGGLGVYEQYF
TRBJ1-6 | - | TRBD1 | TRBV5-5 | TGTGCCAGCAGCACCGGACAGGGGGCGGGTTCACCCCTCCACTTT | CASSTGQGAGSPLHF
TRBJ2-2 | once | - | TRBV28 | TGTGCCAGCAGTTTGGCAGCCGGGGAGCTGTTTTTT | CASSLAAGELFF
TRBJ1-1 | once | - | TRBV4-2 | TGTGCCAGCAGCCACCTCAATTCGCCATGGGGCGCTTTCTTT | CASSHLNSPWGAFF
TRBJ1-1 | - | - | TRBV6-6 | TGTGCCAGCAGTCACCCGGGGGACGACACTGAAGCTTTCTTT | CASSHPGDDTEAFF
TRBJ2-1 | - | - | TRBV30 | TGTGCCTGGAGAAGGGCAGCGGGTGGTAATGAGCAGTTCTTC | CAWRRAAGGNEQFF
TRBJ1-2 | - | - | TRBV19 | TGTGCCAGTAGTAGACAGGATTATGGCTACACCTTC | CASSRQDYGYTF
TRBJ1-3 | - | - | TRBV20-1 | TGCAGTGCTAGTGATGGACAGACGGACACCATATATTTT | CSASDGQTDTIYF
TRBJ1-6 | few | - | TRBV27 | TGTGCCAGCAGTTTAAGCGGGGGTGGTTCACCCCTCCACTTT | CASSLSGGGSPLHF
TRBJ1-2 | - | - | TRBV30 | TGTGCCTGGACCGGGGGGAGGGAAACGAACTATGGCTACACCTTC | CAWTGGRETNYGYTF
TRBJ2-2 | - | - | TRBV7-6 | TGTGCCAGCAGCTTAAATACCGCAGCCGGGGAGCTGTTTTTT | CASSLNTAAGELFF
TRBJ2-2 | - | - | TRBV18 | TGTGCCAGCTCACCACTGGGGGGCACCGGGGAGCTGTTTTTT | CASSPLGGTGELFF
TRBJ1-1 | - | - | TRBV7-9 | TGTGCCAGCAGCCCTAAGGTCGGGGGTAGCCGTCAAGGAGCTTTCTTT | CASSPKVGGSRQGAFF
TRBJ1-5 | once | TRBD1 | TRBV5-1 | TGCGCCAGCAGCTTCGGACAGGGGACTCAGCCCCAGCATTTT | CASSFGQGTQPQHF
TRBJ1-1 | once | TRBD1 | TRBV6-5 | TGTGCCAGCAGCTCCCAGACAGGGAGGAACTCTGAAGCTTTCTTT | CASSSQTGRNSEAFF
TRBJ1-2 | - | TRBD1 | TRBV5-1 | TGCGCCAGCAGCTTTGGGACAGGCCTTAACTATGGCTACACCTTC | CASSFGTGLNYGYTF
TRBJ2-5 | - | TRBD1 | TRBV29-1 | TGCAGCGCAGACAGGGGTTTCCAAGAGACCCAGTACTTC | CSADRGFQETQYF
TRBJ1-1 | - | TRBD1 | TRBV5-4 | TGTGCCAGCAGTCCGTTCAGGGGGCGCACTGAAGCTTTCTTT | CASSPFRGRTEAFF